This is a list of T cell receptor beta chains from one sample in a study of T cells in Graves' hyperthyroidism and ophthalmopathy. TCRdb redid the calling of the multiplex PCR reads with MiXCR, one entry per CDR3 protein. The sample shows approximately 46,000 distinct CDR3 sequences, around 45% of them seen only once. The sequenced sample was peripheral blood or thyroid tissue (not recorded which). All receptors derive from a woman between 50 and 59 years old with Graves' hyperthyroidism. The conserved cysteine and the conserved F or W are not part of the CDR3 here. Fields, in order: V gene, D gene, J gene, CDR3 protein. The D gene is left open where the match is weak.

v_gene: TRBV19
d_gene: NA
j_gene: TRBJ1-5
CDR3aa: ASRRGGYSNQPQH

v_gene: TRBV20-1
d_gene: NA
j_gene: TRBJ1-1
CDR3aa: SARDRATF

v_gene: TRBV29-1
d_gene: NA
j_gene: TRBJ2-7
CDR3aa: SVDGGGGQYYEQY

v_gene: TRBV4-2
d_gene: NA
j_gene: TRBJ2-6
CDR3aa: ASSQVTESSGANVLT

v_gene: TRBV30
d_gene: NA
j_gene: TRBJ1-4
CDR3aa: AGAGAATNEKLF

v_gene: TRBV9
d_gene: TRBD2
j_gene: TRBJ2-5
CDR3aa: ASSPTSGRVETRY

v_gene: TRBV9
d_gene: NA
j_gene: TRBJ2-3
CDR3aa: ASSVAPTGRSDTQY

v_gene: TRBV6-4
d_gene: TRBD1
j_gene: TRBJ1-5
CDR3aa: AFRAAGGDQPQH

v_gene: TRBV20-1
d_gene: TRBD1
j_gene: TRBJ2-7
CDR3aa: SARDPTGGTGELY

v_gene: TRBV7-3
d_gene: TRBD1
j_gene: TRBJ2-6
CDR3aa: ASSPQGQGSGANVLT